The next 13 T cell receptor beta chains were all read from a single sample in a study of OX40 agonist ivuxolimab in advanced cancers. Assay used: immunoSEQ multiplex PCR; TCRdb lists only in-frame clones, some missing. The sample yields 60,000 or so clones, over 65% seen once. Here the sequenced sample was CD4+ or CD8+ T cells sorted from blood, taken in a trial of the OX40 agonist ivuxolimab. All receptors derive from an adult with an advanced solid tumor such as melanoma, head and neck, liver or kidney cancer.

The rearrangement joins TRBV9 to TRBJ2-3; D not certain. The CDR3 loop spans 11 amino acids. Germline-derived CDR1 and CDR2 are SGDLS and YYNGEE. Deletions cut 3 bases from V and 5 bases from J, with 4 bases between. The DNA of the CDR3 is TGTGCCAGCAGCGGATTAGATACGCAGTATTTT. Its translation is CASSGLDTQYF.

Only one count was recorded for this clone. The chain links TRBV4-2 to TRBJ2-7; a weak D match, TRBD2 (5 bases). Germline CDR1 LGHNA, CDR2 YNFKEQ. The CDR3 spans 13 residues. The V end lost 4 bases, the J end lost 2 bases, and 9 bases lay between the germline ends. The CDR3 here is CASSPTTTYEQYF. CDR3 DNA: TGTGCCAGCAGCCCGACTACCACCTACGAGCAGTACTTC.

CDR3 sequence reads: CASSFSTPYEQYF. For the CDR3, the DNA is TGTGCCAGCAGCTTCTCCACTCCCTACGAGCAGTACTTC. This rearrangement joins TRBV7-2 to TRBJ2-7; D is uncertain. CDR3 length: 13 amino acids. Between the trimmed V and J ends, which lost 3 bases and 2 bases, there was a span of 8 bases. Germline loops: CDR1 SGHTA, CDR2 FQGNSA.

The genes are TRBV4-1 and TRBJ1-1, with no clear D. There are 15 residues in the CDR3. The V gene lost 0 bases and the J gene lost 5 bases, with 13 bases spanning the gap. Germline V lookup: CDR1 MGHRA, CDR2 YSYEKL. This CDR3 is CASSQDSAPRTEAFF. CDR3 in DNA: TGCGCCAGCAGCCAAGATAGTGCCCCGAGGACTGAAGCTTTCTTT.

The chain recombines TRBV7-2 with TRBJ1-3, with a weak D call TRBD1 (5 bases). Deletions cut 2 bases from V and 2 bases from J, with 10 bases between. This CDR3 has 15 amino acids. Germline V lookup: CDR1 SGHTA, CDR2 FQGNSA. The CDR3 sequence is CASSLNWGAGNTIYF. In nucleotides, the CDR3 is TGTGCCAGCAGCTTAAACTGGGGGGCTGGAAACACCATATATTTT. The full variable domain, in which reference TRBV7-2 and TRBJ1-3 provide the parts outside the CDR3, is GAGVSQSPSNKVTEKGKDVELRCDPISGHTALYWYRQSLGQGLEFLIYFQGNSAPDKSGLPSDRFSAERTGGSVSTLTIQRTQQEDSAVYLCASSLNWGAGNTIYFGEGSWLTVV.

V and J are TRBV11-3 and TRBJ2-4; D remains ambiguous. With 7 bases removed from V and 6 bases from J, the gap between germline ends came to 10 bases. Germline V lookup: CDR1 SGHNT, CDR2 YENEEA. This CDR3 comprises 12 residues. The CDR3 loop reads CASKAPGNIQYF. The CDR3 bases are TGTGCCAGCAAAGCGCCGGGAAACATTCAGTACTTC.

This clone has just one count. The chain recombines TRBV7-9 with TRBJ1-2; no definite D call. The germline V and J ends were trimmed by 2 bases and 0 bases, with 7 bases remaining between them. Germline loops: CDR1 SEHNR, CDR2 FQNEAQ (reference sequence). The CDR3 sequence is 14 residues long. CDR3 in DNA: TGTGCCAGCAGCTTACAGGACTCTAACTATGGCTACACCTTC. This gives the protein CASSLQDSNYGYTF.

The rearrangement links TRBV6-6 to TRBJ1-6; 11 nucleotides align to TRBD1. Losses at the gene ends were 0 bases for V and 10 bases for J; bases not matched to a gene: 2. CDR3 length: 15 residues. The germline CDR1 and CDR2 sequences are MNHNY and SVGAGI (reference sequence). CDR3: CASSYSGTGGSPLHF. Here the CDR3 DNA reads TGTGCCAGCAGTTACTCAGGGACAGGGGGATCACCCCTCCACTTT.

This clone was counted between two and nine times. The chain recombines TRBV30 with TRBJ1-1, with D hard to call. CDR3 length: 13 residues. The V gene's germline CDR1 is GTSNPN and CDR2 SVGIG (reference sequence). V lost 4 bases, J lost 4 bases, and 13 bases lay in between. CDR3 coding DNA: TGTGCCTGGACCCGAGGGTTGGCCACTGAAGCTTTCTTT. It yields the protein CAWTRGLATEAFF. Full variable domain (rest looked up from reference TRBV30 and TRBJ1-1): SQTIHQWPATLVQPVGSPLSLECTVEGTSNPNLYWYRQAAGRGLQLLFYSVGIGQISSEVPQNLSASRPQDRQFILSSKKLLLSDSGFYLCAWTRGLATEAFFGQGTRLTVV.

The genes are TRBV10-2 and TRBJ2-2; D possibly corresponds to TRBD1 (6 bases). The CDR3 extends over 14 amino acids. CDR1 and CDR2 from the germline V gene are WSHSY and SAAADI. The ends were cut back, 2 bases at V and 5 bases at J, with 9 bases in the middle. CDR3 DNA: TGCGCCAGCAGTGAGGGACAGTGGACCGGGGAGCTGTTTTTT. Encoded protein: CASSEGQWTGELFF.

The CDR3, as DNA: TGTGCCAGCAGCTTCCGGGACAGGGGGAATTCACCCCTCCACTTT. This encodes CASSFRDRGNSPLHF. The V call is TRBV5-4, the J call TRBJ1-6; the match to TRBD1 covers 11 bases. The J segment lost 7 bases and the V segment lost 2 bases, leaving 2 bases of the junction unmatched. The CDR3 sequence is 15 residues long. In germline, CDR1 is SGHNT, CDR2 YYREEE (reference sequence).

This clone has only one observation. The chain couples TRBV6-5 to TRBJ1-6; 7 bases align to TRBD1. CDR1 is MNHEY, CDR2 SVGAGI, per germline. The CDR3 has 12 residues. Losses at the gene ends were 10 bases for V and 8 bases for J; bases not matched to a gene: 5. CDR3 nucleotides: TGTGCCACCCGGGACAGTTATTCACCCCTCCACTTT. Its translation is CATRDSYSPLHF.

This chain connects TRBV5-4 to TRBJ1-1, with D possibly TRBD1 on 6 matching bases. This CDR3 contains 15 residues. Germline V gene lookup returns CDR1 SGHNT and CDR2 YYREEE (reference sequence). Trimming shortened V by 4 bases and J by 0 bases, and 13 bases separated the two germline ends. The CDR3 DNA is TGTGCCAGCAGCCCCGGACAGAGGATGAACACTGAAGCTTTCTTT. Translating gives CASSPGQRMNTEAFF.